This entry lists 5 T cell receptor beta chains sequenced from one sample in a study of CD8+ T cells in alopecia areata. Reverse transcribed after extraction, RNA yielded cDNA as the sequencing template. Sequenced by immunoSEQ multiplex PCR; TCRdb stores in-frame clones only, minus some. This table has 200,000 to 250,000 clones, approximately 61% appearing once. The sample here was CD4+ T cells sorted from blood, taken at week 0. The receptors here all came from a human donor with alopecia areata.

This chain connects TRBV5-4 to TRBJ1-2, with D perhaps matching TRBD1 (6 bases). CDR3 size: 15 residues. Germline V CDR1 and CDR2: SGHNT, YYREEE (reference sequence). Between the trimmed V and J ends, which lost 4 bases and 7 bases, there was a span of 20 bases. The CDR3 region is CASSRIQGSFGGYTF. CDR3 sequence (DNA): TGTGCCAGCAGCCGGATACAGGGATCGTTCGGTGGCTACACCTTC.

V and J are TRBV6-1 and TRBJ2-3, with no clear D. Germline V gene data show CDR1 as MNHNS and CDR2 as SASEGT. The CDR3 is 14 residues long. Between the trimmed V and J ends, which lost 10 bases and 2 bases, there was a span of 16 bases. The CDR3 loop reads CATQARPSTDTQYF. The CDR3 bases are TGTGCCACCCAGGCCCGCCCCTCCACAGATACGCAGTATTTT.

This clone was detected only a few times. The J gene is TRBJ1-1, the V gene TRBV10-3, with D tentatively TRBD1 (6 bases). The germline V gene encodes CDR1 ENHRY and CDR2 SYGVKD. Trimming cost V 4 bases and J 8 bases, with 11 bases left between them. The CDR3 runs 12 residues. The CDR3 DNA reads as TGTGCCATCAGTGGGAACAGGGAAGAAGCTTTCTTT. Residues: CAISGNREEAFF.

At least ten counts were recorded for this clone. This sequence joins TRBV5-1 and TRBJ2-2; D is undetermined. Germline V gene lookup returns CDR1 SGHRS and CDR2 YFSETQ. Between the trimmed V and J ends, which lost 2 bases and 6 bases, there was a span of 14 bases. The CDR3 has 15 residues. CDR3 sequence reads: CASSFAGPGAGELFF. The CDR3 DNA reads TGCGCCAGCAGCTTCGCAGGTCCTGGGGCCGGGGAGCTGTTTTTT.

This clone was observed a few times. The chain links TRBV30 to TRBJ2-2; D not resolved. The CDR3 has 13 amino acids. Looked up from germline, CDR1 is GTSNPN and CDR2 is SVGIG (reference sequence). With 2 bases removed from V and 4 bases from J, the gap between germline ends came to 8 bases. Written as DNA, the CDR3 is TGTGCCTGGAGTACAGCATCCACCGGGGAGCTGTTTTTT. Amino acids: CAWSTASTGELFF.